Shown below are 25 T cell receptor beta chains from a single sample sequenced in a study of blood T cell repertoires in COVID-19. The protocol was immunoSEQ multiplex PCR, while the TCRdb copy is restricted to in-frame clones and leaves out a portion. This sample has a few hundred thousand clones, with roughly 87% found just once. Sequenced: PBMCs or T cells enriched from blood (not recorded which). The receptors derive from a man younger than 45 in a cohort exposed to, infected with or recovered from COVID-19 (not recorded which).

This clone occurred a few times. This CDR3 is CASSVTQGPILYEQYF. The CDR3 region has the DNA TGTGCCAGCAGCGTCACACAGGGACCGATCCTCTACGAGCAGTACTTC. V usage is TRBV11-2 and J usage is TRBJ2-7; D is perhaps TRBD1 (6 bases). The CDR3 is 16 amino acids. Germline lookup yields CDR1 SGHAT and CDR2 FQNNGV. Trimming cost V 5 bases and J 3 bases, with 20 bases left between them.

The CDR3 region is CASSPTGPGDEQFF. The CDR3 DNA sequence: TGTGCCAGTAGTCCCACGGGCCCGGGGGATGAGCAGTTCTTC. The V and J genes are TRBV19 and TRBJ2-1; the D gene is possibly TRBD2 (6 bases). This CDR3 spans 14 amino acids. Trimming shortened V by 5 bases and J by 8 bases, and 16 bases separated the two germline ends. The germline gives CDR1 LNHDA, CDR2 SQIVND (reference sequence).

The chain employs TRBV3-1 (or the pseudogene TRBV3-2) and TRBJ2-5; 11 bases agree with TRBD2. CDR1 and CDR2 from the germline V gene are LGHDT and YNNKEL (reference sequence). Trimming took 5 bases from V and 2 from J; bases not matched to a gene: 16. The CDR3 has 19 residues. CDR3 residues: CASSAQKGTSGTRQETQYF. In DNA form, the CDR3 reads TGTGCCAGCAGCGCGCAAAAAGGGACTAGCGGAACAAGACAAGAGACCCAGTACTTC.

This clone has just a few counts. One end of the junction does not line up with germline, which may come from a read error. V gene TRBV6-1 combines with J gene TRBJ2-7; 9 bases are shared with TRBD1. The CDR3 is 16 amino acids. CDR1 is MNHNS, CDR2 SASEGT, per germline. This CDR3 reads CASREATGGISYEQYF. In DNA, the CDR3 is TGTGCCAGCAGAGAAGCGACAGGGGGGATTTCCTACGAGCAGTACTTC.

CDR3 DNA: TGTGCCAGCAGCTGGACTAGCGGCATCACAGATACGCAGTATTTT. Amino acids: CASSWTSGITDTQYF. This chain links TRBV6-2 or TRBV6-3 with TRBJ2-3; 10 nucleotides match TRBD2. Germline trimming cut 6 bases from V and 2 bases from J; bases unmatched to any gene: 5. The germline V gene encodes CDR1 MNHEY and CDR2 SVGEGT. This CDR3 has 15 amino acids.

The chain employs TRBV27 and TRBJ2-1; D perhaps matches TRBD2 (6 bases). Trimming pared 1 base from V and 5 bases from J, leaving 12 bases between. The CDR3 extends over 15 amino acids. CDR1 is MNHEY and CDR2 is SMNVEV in the germline V gene (reference sequence). For the CDR3, the DNA is TGTGCCAGCAGTTTATTACGACTAGACAACAATGAGCAGTTCTTC. This codes for CASSLLRLDNNEQFF.

This clone was found once. The chain is built from TRBV5-4 and TRBJ2-7; 7 positions agree with TRBD2. CDR3 length: 15 amino acids. CDR1 is SGHNT, CDR2 YYREEE, per germline (reference sequence). V was clipped by 0 bases and J by 4 bases; unmatched bases: 7. In DNA, the CDR3 is TGTGCCAGCAGCTTGGAACCCGGGGGGAGATACGAGCAGTACTTC. Amino acid sequence: CASSLEPGGRYEQYF.

The J gene is TRBJ1-2, the V gene TRBV4-1; the match to TRBD1 covers 8 bases. CDR1 is MGHRA, CDR2 YSYEKL, per germline. The CDR3 runs to 13 residues. The V segment lost 4 bases and the J segment 6 bases; nucleotides outside the gene matches: 4. The CDR3 region has the DNA TGCGCCAGCAGCCTGACAGGGGTTCATGGCTACACCTTC. It specifies CASSLTGVHGYTF.

The chain carries TRBV19 and TRBJ2-7, with 7 positions matching TRBD1. Trimming cost V 5 bases and J 2 bases; bases outside gene matches: 9. The CDR3 covers 15 residues. Germline V gene lookup returns CDR1 LNHDA and CDR2 SQIVND (reference sequence). The CDR3 nucleotides read TGTGCCAGTAGTGTATACCCGGGACAGCCCTACGAGCAGTACTTC. It codes for CASSVYPGQPYEQYF.

This clone turned up a few times. The chain couples TRBV7-3 to TRBJ1-2, with D possibly TRBD1 on 5 matching bases. The CDR3 length is 16 residues. Trimming took 0 bases from V and 5 from J, leaving 16 bases between them. Germline V lookup: CDR1 SGHTA, CDR2 FQGTGA. CDR3 amino acids: CASSLTGRGDRYGYTF. DNA of the CDR3: TGTGCCAGCAGCTTAACGGGGCGCGGAGATCGTTATGGCTACACCTTC.

This clone has a handful of counts. The rearrangement uses TRBV19 and TRBJ2-2; a weak D match, TRBD1 (6 bases). Germline loops: CDR1 LNHDA, CDR2 SQIVND (reference sequence). Trimming stripped 5 bases from V and 2 bases from J, with 27 bases between. This CDR3 has 20 residues. CDR3 DNA: TGTGCCAGTAGTCTTACCCCTCTGGGGGCTCCAACCGTCAACACCGGGGAGCTGTTTTTT. Its translation: CASSLTPLGAPTVNTGELFF.

The chain uses TRBV6-2 or TRBV6-3 and TRBJ1-1, with a tentative D call TRBD1 (6 bases). The V end lost 0 bases, the J end lost 6 bases, and 14 bases lay between the germline ends. This CDR3 is 15 amino acids long. The germline CDR1 and CDR2 sequences are MNHEY and SVGEGT. This CDR3 reads CASSYSRVGGSEAFF. In DNA, the CDR3 is TGTGCCAGCAGTTACTCGAGGGTTGGGGGCTCTGAAGCTTTCTTT.

The rearrangement links TRBV7-2 to TRBJ1-2, with D possibly being TRBD1 (6 bases). Germline V gene data show CDR1 as SGHTA and CDR2 as FQGNSA. Between the trimmed V and J ends, which lost 4 bases and 4 bases, there was a span of 19 bases. The CDR3 is 16 amino acids. The CDR3 loop is CASSYRPQGTSYGYTF. The DNA for the CDR3 is TGTGCCAGCAGCTACCGACCGCAGGGGACCTCCTATGGCTACACCTTC.

This sequence joins TRBV11-2 and TRBJ1-5; D gene uncertain. V was shortened by 0 bases and J by 1 base, with 7 bases between the two germline ends. Germline values: CDR1 SGHAT, CDR2 FQNNGV. The CDR3 is made up of 15 amino acids. CDR3 coding DNA: TGTGCCAGCAGCTTAGACAGGTACAGCAATCAGCCCCAGCATTTT. This translates into CASSLDRYSNQPQHF.

This chain connects TRBV19 to TRBJ2-3; 7 bases fit TRBD2. V was clipped by 7 bases and J by 2 bases; unmatched bases: 21. From germline, CDR1 is LNHDA and CDR2 SQIVND (reference sequence). The CDR3 totals 19 residues. In DNA, the CDR3 is TGTGCCAGTACCCATATTAGTGGGAGGGGAGGGAACGACACAGATACGCAGTATTTT. This encodes CASTHISGRGGNDTDTQYF.

V and J are TRBV19 and TRBJ2-7, with TRBD2 identical over 8 bases. Germline-derived CDR1 and CDR2 are LNHDA and SQIVND (reference sequence). Trimming at V came to 6 bases and at J to 5 bases, leaving 12 bases not matched to a gene. This CDR3 is built from 15 residues. CDR3 in amino acids: CASRTSGSLSDEQYF. The DNA for the CDR3 is TGTGCCAGTAGGACGAGCGGGAGTCTTTCGGACGAGCAGTACTTC.

The CDR3 sequence: CASSLGTSGGADTQYF. In nucleotides, the CDR3 is TGTGCCAGCAGCTTGGGGACTAGCGGCGGAGCAGATACGCAGTATTTT. The genes are TRBV7-3 and TRBJ2-3, with 11 bases fitting TRBD2. Germline assignment: CDR1 SGHTA and CDR2 FQGTGA. V dropped 3 bases and J dropped 4; count of bases not matched to a gene: 6. CDR3 length: 16 amino acids.

This clone came up once. The rearrangement links TRBV25-1 to TRBJ1-2, with no clear D. Germline V lookup: CDR1 MGHDK, CDR2 SYGVNS. Trimming took off 1 base at V and 0 bases at J, with 9 bases between the two ends. The CDR3 loop spans 15 amino acids. The CDR3 bases are TGTGCCAGCAGTGAATCGGGGAATACTAACTATGGCTACACCTTC. Translated: CASSESGNTNYGYTF.

By share of the sample, this clone is medium-sized (0.01 to 0.1%). The rearrangement links TRBV5-4 to TRBJ2-7, with 10 bases aligning to TRBD2. Germline-derived CDR1 and CDR2 are SGHNT and YYREEE (reference sequence). There are 16 residues in the CDR3. J lost 1 base, V lost 1 base, and 5 bases had no gene match. The CDR3: CASSLLAGALSYEQYF. The CDR3 nucleotides are TGTGCCAGCAGCTTGCTAGCGGGAGCGCTATCCTACGAGCAGTACTTC. Using reference TRBV5-4 and TRBJ2-7 for the parts outside the CDR3, the full variable domain is ETGVTQSPTHLIKTRGQQVTLRCSSQSGHNTVSWYQQALGQGPQFIFQYYREEENGRGNFPPRFSGLQFPNYSSELNVNALELDDSALYLCASSLLAGALSYEQYFGPGTRLTVT.

This chain joins TRBV7-9 and TRBJ2-7; a weak D match, TRBD2 (6 bases). The V gene lost 5 bases and the J gene lost 4 bases, with 12 bases spanning the gap. Germline V CDR1 and CDR2: SEHNR, FQNEAQ (reference sequence). The CDR3 totals 13 residues. DNA of the CDR3: TGTGCCAGCAGCCATAGCGGAATTTACGAGCAGTACTTC. Its translation is CASSHSGIYEQYF.

This chain joins TRBV6-5 and TRBJ1-6; 7 nucleotides line up with TRBD1. There are 15 residues in the CDR3. Unmatched junction bases numbered 8, after V lost 6 bases and J lost 6 bases. Germline V gives CDR1 MNHEY, CDR2 SVGAGI. CDR3 sequence (DNA): TGTGCCAGCAGCTCCCTACAGGGGATTAATTCACCCCTCCACTTT. Encoded protein: CASSSLQGINSPLHF.

The V call is TRBV4-2, the J call TRBJ2-7, with TRBD2 identical over 10 bases. The CDR3 consists of 16 residues. With V trimmed by 4 bases and J by 3 bases, 9 bases remained unmatched. CDR1 is LGHNA and CDR2 is YNFKEQ in the germline V gene. CDR3 bases: TGTGCCAGCAGCCTCGAGGCTAGCGGGAGAAACTACGAGCAGTACTTC. It yields the protein CASSLEASGRNYEQYF.

This chain uses TRBV9 with TRBJ1-1; D is uncertain. The CDR3 is 14 amino acids. Deletions cut 0 bases from V and 5 bases from J, with 11 bases between. CDR1 is SGDLS and CDR2 is YYNGEE in the germline V gene. CDR3 residues: CASSVGVAGTEAFF. The CDR3 bases are TGTGCCAGCAGCGTAGGAGTGGCGGGGACTGAAGCTTTCTTT.

The rearrangement uses TRBV6-4 and TRBJ2-2; D perhaps matches TRBD1 (6 bases). This CDR3 is built from 14 residues. Trimming shortened V by 6 bases and J by 7 bases, and 15 bases separated the two germline ends. Germline V gene lookup returns CDR1 MRHNA and CDR2 SNTAGT. Written as DNA, the CDR3 is TGTGCCAGCAGCGAACAGGGTCTGGGCGGGGAGCTGTTTTTT. As protein: CASSEQGLGGELFF.

The chain is built from TRBV27 and TRBJ1-2; D uncertain. Germline V gene sequence: CDR1 MNHEY, CDR2 SMNVEV (reference sequence). The CDR3 length is 15 residues. V was shortened by 2 bases and J by 7 bases, with 17 bases between the two germline ends. CDR3: CASSLLGSPSVGYTF. In DNA, the CDR3 is TGTGCCAGCAGTTTACTGGGCAGCCCGTCGGTTGGCTACACCTTC.